A selection of T cell receptor beta chains follows, all from one sample in a study of cytomegalovirus exposure and HLA in healthy donors. Using immunoSEQ multiplex PCR, the repertoire was profiled, and TCRdb retains in-frame clones only, with some absent. Counted here are more than 80,000 clones, around 81% occurring once; the ten biggest clones make up roughly 3.8%. The sample taken for sequencing was PBMCs. All receptors come from a female donor in good health and CMV-seropositive. CDR3s include the opening cysteine and the closing phenylalanine or tryptophan. Fields, in order: D gene, clone size, V gene, J gene, CDR3 DNA, CDR3 protein. D genes are given only for firm matches. Clone size is not always given. Where it is, it says once, few, many or a class for expanded clones.

NA	NA	TRBV5-1	TRBJ2-5	TGCGCCAGCAGCTTCCCCCGGGTCGGCGAGTTGGAGGAGCAGTACTTC	CASSFPRVGELEEQYF
NA	NA	TRBV29-1	TRBJ1-2	TGCAGCGTTGATATAGGAGGCTCGGGCTATGGCTACACCTTC	CSVDIGGSGYGYTF
NA	NA	TRBV20-1	TRBJ1-2	TGCAGTGCGGAGGGGCGAGAGGGCTACACCTTC	CSAEGREGYTF
NA	NA	TRBV4-1	TRBJ1-2	TGCGCCAGCAGCCTAGGGGACTATGGCTACACCTTC	CASSLGDYGYTF
TRBD1	NA	TRBV27	TRBJ2-3	TGTGCCAGCAGTTCACCCGGGACAGGGAATCATACGCAGTATTTT	CASSSPGTGNHTQYF
NA	NA	TRBV11-2	TRBJ1-2	TGTGCCAGCAGCTCCCCACAGGAAGCTCCTAACTATGGCTACACCTTC	CASSSPQEAPNYGYTF
NA	NA	TRBV18	TRBJ1-4	TGTGCCAGCTCACCCTACACAGCAACTAATGAAAAACTGTTTTTT	CASSPYTATNEKLFF
TRBD2	NA	TRBV6-1	TRBJ2-1	TGTGCCAGCAGACTAGCGGGGGAGCAGTTCTTC	CASRLAGEQFF
NA	NA	TRBV9	TRBJ2-2	TGTGCCAGCAGCGCAGGAACTTCCCGGGAGCTGTTTTTT	CASSAGTSRELFF
TRBD1	once	TRBV6-6	TRBJ2-7	TGTGCCAGCAGTTACTTGGACAGGTACTACGAGCAGTACTTC	CASSYLDRYYEQYF
NA	once	TRBV14	TRBJ1-4	TGTGCCAGCAGCCAAGATTTAGCAGGGCTCGGTAATGAAAAACTGTTTTTT	CASSQDLAGLGNEKLFF
TRBD1	NA	TRBV5-6	TRBJ1-1	TGTGCCAGCAGCTTGGTGACAGGGGGCCAAGCTTTCTTT	CASSLVTGGQAFF
TRBD1	once	TRBV9	TRBJ2-1	TGTGCCAGCAGCATGCAGGACAGGAGAAGCTCCTACAATGAGCAGTTCTTC	CASSMQDRRSSYNEQFF
NA	NA	TRBV5-6	TRBJ1-3	TGTGCCAGCAGAAAAAACCAAGGGGAAGTCACCATATATTTT	CASRKNQGEVTIYF
NA	NA	TRBV7-9	TRBJ1-2	TGTGCCAGCAGCTTAGGGCCCCCCCCCTACACCTTC	CASSLGPPPYTF
TRBD1	NA	TRBV5-1	TRBJ1-2	TGCGCCAGCAGCGCAGGACAGGGGCGGATCTATGGCTACACCTTC	CASSAGQGRIYGYTF
NA	few	TRBV5-6	TRBJ2-1	TGTGCCAGCAGCTTGGGACAGCCTATCGGTAACAATGAGCAGTTCTTC	CASSLGQPIGNNEQFF
TRBD1	NA	TRBV29-1	TRBJ1-2	TGCAGCGTTGCAACAGGGGGCGCGGTAGTCGGCTACACCTTC	CSVATGGAVVGYTF
NA	once	TRBV6-5	TRBJ1-1	TGTGCCAGCAGTTACTCGTGGGTAGCCACTGAAGCTTTCTTT	CASSYSWVATEAFF
NA	NA	TRBV7-3	TRBJ2-1	TGTGCCAGCAGCTTAACCCGCATAGACAATGAGCAGTTCTTC	CASSLTRIDNEQFF
TRBD1	NA	TRBV11-2	TRBJ2-7	TGTGCCAGCAGCCGGACCACCGGGACAGGGGGGTACGAGCAGTACTTC	CASSRTTGTGGYEQYF
NA	NA	TRBV18	TRBJ1-1	TGTGCCAGCTCCCAGGCCCCGAACACTGAAGCTTTCTTT	CASSQAPNTEAFF
TRBD1	NA	TRBV6-5	TRBJ2-5	TGTGCCAGCAGTCTTAACAGGGGGCCAGAGACCCAGTACTTC	CASSLNRGPETQYF
NA	NA	TRBV21-1	TRBJ1-1	TGTGCCAGCAGCATTAACAGGGGTCGCCCCATGGCTGAAGCTTTCTTT	CASSINRGRPMAEAFF
NA	NA	TRBV4-1	TRBJ2-5	TGCGCCAGCAGCCTCTCTCGAGGTGGGGAGACCCAGTACTTC	CASSLSRGGETQYF
TRBD2	NA	TRBV5-4	TRBJ2-1	TGTGCCAGCAGCTTCGATACCGGGACTAGCCTACATAATGAGCAGTTCTTC	CASSFDTGTSLHNEQFF
TRBD1	NA	TRBV9	TRBJ2-7	TGTGCCAGCAGCGTAGCAGGGACAGGTTACGAGCAGTACTTC	CASSVAGTGYEQYF
NA	NA	TRBV6-1	TRBJ2-7	TGTGCCAGCAGTGTTGTCACGGTCATCTCCTACGAGCAGTACTTC	CASSVVTVISYEQYF
TRBD1	once	TRBV11-2	TRBJ1-1	TGTGCCAGCAGCCCCGGACAGGCCCGGAGGGGTTTCTTT	CASSPGQARRGFF
TRBD1	NA	TRBV15	TRBJ2-2	TGTGCCACCAGCAGAGAAATGACAGGGGGGAGGACCGGGGAGCTGTTTTTT	CATSREMTGGRTGELFF
NA	NA	TRBV5-6	TRBJ1-3	TGTGCCAGCAGCTTATTACTAACTGGAAACACCATATATTTT	CASSLLLTGNTIYF
TRBD1	NA	TRBV28	TRBJ2-7	TGTGCCAGCAGGGACGAGACAGGGGGTAGCGAGCAGTACTTC	CASRDETGGSEQYF
TRBD1	NA	TRBV7-9	TRBJ1-6	TGTTCCAGCAGCCCCGACAGGGTCGGTTCACCCCTCCACTTT	CSSSPDRVGSPLHF
NA	NA	TRBV6-1	TRBJ2-3	TGTGCCAGCAGTGAAATTGGACGCGGGGCTAGCACAGATACGCAGTATTTT	CASSEIGRGASTDTQYF
TRBD1	NA	TRBV11-2	TRBJ1-2	TGTGCCAGCAGCTTAGAGGGACAGGGGGCGAGTGGCTACACCTTC	CASSLEGQGASGYTF
NA	NA	TRBV2	TRBJ1-5	TGTGCCAGCAGTGCCCCCAGGCATAGCAATCAGCCCCAGCATTTT	CASSAPRHSNQPQHF
TRBD1	NA	TRBV5-1	TRBJ2-7	TGCGCCAGCAGCTTGGCCGGGACAGGGGAAGGCTACGAGCAGTGCTTC	CASSLAGTGEGYEQCF